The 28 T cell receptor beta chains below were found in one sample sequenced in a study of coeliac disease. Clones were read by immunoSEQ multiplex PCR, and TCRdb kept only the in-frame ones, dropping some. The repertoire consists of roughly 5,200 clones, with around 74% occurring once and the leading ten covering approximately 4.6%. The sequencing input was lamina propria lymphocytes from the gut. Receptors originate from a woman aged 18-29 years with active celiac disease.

The CDR3 DNA sequence: TGTGCCAGCAGCTCACACCGGAGCGGGGGGTTCCCGAGCTCCTACAATGAGCAGTTCTTC. This codes for CASSSHRSGGFPSSYNEQFF. The chain recombines TRBV4-2 with TRBJ2-1; 9 positions match TRBD2. This CDR3 is 20 amino acids long. Germline CDR1 LGHNA, CDR2 YNFKEQ. V was clipped by 5 bases and J by 0 bases; unmatched bases: 17.

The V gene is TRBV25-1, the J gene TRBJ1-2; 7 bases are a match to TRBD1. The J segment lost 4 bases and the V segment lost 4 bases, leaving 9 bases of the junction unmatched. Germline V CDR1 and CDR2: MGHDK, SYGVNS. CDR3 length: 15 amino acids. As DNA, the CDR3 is TGTGCCAGCAGTGTCACAGGGGCCGGTGGCTATGGCTACACCTTC. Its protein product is CASSVTGAGGYGYTF.

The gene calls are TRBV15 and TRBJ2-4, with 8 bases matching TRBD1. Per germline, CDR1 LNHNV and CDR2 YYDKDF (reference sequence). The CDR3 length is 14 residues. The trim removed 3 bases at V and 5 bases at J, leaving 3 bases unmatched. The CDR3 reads CATSRAGGQNIQYF. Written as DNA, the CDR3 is TGTGCCACCAGCAGGGCAGGGGGCCAAAACATTCAGTACTTC.

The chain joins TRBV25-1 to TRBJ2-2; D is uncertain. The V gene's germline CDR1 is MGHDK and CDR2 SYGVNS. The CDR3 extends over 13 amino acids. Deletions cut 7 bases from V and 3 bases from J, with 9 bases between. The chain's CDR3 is CASTLTDTGELFF. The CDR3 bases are TGTGCCAGCACTCTCACAGACACCGGGGAGCTGTTTTTT.

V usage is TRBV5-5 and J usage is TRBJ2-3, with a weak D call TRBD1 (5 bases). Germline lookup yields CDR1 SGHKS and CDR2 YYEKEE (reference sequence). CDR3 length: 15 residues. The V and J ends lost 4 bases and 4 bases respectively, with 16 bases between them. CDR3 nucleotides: TGTGCCAGCAGCCCATTGGTAGGGGTCGCAGATACGCAGTATTTT. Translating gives CASSPLVGVADTQYF.

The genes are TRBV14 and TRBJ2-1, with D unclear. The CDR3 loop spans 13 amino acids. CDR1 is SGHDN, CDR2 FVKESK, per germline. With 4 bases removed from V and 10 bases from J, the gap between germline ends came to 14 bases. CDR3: CASSLSGRREQFF. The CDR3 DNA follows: TGTGCCAGCAGCCTGAGTGGGCGTCGGGAGCAGTTCTTC.

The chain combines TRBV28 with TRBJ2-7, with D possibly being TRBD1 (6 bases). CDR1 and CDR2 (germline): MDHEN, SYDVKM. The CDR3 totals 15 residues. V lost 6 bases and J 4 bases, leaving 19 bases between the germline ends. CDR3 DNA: TGTGCCAGCAGAAAAAACAGGGTTCTACCTTACGAGCAGTACTTC. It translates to CASRKNRVLPYEQYF.

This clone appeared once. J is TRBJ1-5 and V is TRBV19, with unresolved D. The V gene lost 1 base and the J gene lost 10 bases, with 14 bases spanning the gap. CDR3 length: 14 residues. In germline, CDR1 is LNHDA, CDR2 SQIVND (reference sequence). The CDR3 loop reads CASSIARALGPQHF. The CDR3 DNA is TGTGCCAGTAGTATAGCGCGGGCCCTGGGACCCCAGCATTTT.

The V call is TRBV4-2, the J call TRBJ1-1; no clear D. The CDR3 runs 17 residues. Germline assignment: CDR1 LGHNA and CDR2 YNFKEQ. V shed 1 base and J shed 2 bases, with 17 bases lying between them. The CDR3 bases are TGTGCCAGCAGCCAAGTAAGGAATACAGACATCAACACTGAAGCTTTCTTT. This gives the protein CASSQVRNTDINTEAFF.

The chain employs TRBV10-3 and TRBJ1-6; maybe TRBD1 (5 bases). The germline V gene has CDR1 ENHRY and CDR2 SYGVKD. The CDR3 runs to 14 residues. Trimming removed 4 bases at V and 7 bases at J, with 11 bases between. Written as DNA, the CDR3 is TGTGCCATCAGTGTTGGCAGGGTAAATTCACCCCTCCACTTT. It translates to CAISVGRVNSPLHF.

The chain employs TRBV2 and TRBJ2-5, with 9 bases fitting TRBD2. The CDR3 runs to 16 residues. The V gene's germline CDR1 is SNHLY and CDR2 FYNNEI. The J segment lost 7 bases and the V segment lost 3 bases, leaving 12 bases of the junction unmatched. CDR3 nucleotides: TGTGCCAGCAGTGATGTTAGCGGGAGTCGAGAGGGGACCCAGTACTTC. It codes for CASSDVSGSREGTQYF.

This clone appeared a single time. In nucleotides, the CDR3 is TGTGCCAGCAGCTGGACTGGTACTAGCACAGATACGCAGTATTTT. This encodes CASSWTGTSTDTQYF. The chain is built from TRBV7-9 and TRBJ2-3; a possible D gene is TRBD2 (5 bases). The CDR3 is 15 residues long. Germline CDR1 SEHNR, CDR2 FQNEAQ (reference sequence). Trimming removed 4 bases from V and 0 bases from J, with 11 bases in between.

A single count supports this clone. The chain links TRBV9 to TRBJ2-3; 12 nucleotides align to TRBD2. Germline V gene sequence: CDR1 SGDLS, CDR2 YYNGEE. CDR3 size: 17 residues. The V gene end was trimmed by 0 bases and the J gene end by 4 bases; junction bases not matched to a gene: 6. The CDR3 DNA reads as TGTGCCAGCAGCGTAGGGACTAGCGGGACCCCGGCAGATACGCAGTATTTT. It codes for CASSVGTSGTPADTQYF.

The CDR3 is CASSSGLAGGRVEQFF. The CDR3, as DNA: TGTGCCAGCAGCTCAGGACTAGCGGGGGGGCGTGTTGAGCAGTTCTTC. The rearrangement links TRBV5-4 to TRBJ2-1, with TRBD2 identical over 15 bases. Unmatched junction bases numbered 7, after V lost 3 bases and J lost 9 bases. This CDR3 has 16 residues. The germline V gene has CDR1 SGHNT and CDR2 YYREEE (reference sequence).

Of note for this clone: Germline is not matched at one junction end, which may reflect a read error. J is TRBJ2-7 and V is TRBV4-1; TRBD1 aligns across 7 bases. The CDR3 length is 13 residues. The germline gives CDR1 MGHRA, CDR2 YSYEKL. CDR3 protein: CASSLGTAYEQCF. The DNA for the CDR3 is TGCGCCAGCAGCCTGGGGACAGCCTACGAGCAGTGCTTC.

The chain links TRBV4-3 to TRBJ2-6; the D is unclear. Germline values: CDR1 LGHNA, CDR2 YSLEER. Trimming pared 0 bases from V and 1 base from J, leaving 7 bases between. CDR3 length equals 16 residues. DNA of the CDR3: TGCGCCAGCAGCCAAGATTTCGGTTCTGGGGCCAACGTCCTGACTTTC. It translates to CASSQDFGSGANVLTF.

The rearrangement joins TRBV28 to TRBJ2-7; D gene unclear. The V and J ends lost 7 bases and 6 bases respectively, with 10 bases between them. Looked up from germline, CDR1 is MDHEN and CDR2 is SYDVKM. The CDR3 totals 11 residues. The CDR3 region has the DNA TGTGCCAGCAATCGGGTAGGCGAGCAGTACTTC. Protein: CASNRVGEQYF.

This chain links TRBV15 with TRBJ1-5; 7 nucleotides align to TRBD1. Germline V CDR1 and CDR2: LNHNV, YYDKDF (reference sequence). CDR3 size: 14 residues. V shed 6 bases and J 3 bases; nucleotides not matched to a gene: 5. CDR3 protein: CATRVQGLNQPQHF. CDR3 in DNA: TGTGCCACCAGAGTACAGGGGCTCAATCAGCCCCAGCATTTT. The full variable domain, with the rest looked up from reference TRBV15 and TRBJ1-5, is DAMVIQNPRYQVTQFGKPVTLSCSQTLNHNVMYWYQQKSSQAPKLLFHYYDKDFNNEADTPDNFQSRRPNTSFCFLDIRSPGLGDTAMYLCATRVQGLNQPQHFGDGTRLSIL.

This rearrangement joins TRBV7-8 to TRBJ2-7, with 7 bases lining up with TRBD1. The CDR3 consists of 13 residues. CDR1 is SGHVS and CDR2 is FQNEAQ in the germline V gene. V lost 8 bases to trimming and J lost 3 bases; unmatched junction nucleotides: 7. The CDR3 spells CASHSGTDYEQYF. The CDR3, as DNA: TGTGCCAGCCACTCCGGGACAGACTACGAGCAGTACTTC.

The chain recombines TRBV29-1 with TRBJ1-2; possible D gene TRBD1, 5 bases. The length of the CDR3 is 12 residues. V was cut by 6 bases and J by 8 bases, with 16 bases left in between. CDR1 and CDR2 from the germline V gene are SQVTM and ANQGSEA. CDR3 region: CSVTTVPEGYTF. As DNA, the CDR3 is TGCAGCGTCACGACAGTCCCCGAAGGCTACACCTTC.

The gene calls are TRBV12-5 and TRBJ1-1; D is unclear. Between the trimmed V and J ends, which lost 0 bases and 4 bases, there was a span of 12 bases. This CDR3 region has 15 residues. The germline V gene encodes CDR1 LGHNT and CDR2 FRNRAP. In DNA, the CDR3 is TGTGCTAGTGGTTTGGTACGATTCTCGGGCACTGAAGCTTTCTTT. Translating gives CASGLVRFSGTEAFF.

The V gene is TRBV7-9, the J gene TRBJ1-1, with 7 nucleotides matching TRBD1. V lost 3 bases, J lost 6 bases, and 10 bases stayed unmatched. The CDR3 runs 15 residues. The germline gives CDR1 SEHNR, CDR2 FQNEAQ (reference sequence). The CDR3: CASSLTGKGAAEAFF. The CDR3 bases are TGTGCCAGCAGCTTGACAGGGAAGGGGGCGGCTGAAGCTTTCTTT.

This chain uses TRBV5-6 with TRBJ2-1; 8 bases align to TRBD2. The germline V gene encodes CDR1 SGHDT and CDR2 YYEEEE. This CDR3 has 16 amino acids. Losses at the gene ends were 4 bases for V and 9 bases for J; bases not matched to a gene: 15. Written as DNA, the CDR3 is TGTGCCAGCAGCGCGAGACTAGCGAATAAAGTGGGTGAGCAGTTCTTC. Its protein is CASSARLANKVGEQFF. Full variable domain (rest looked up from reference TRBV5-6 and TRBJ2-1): DAGVTQSPTHLIKTRGQQVTLRCSPKSGHDTVSWYQQALGQGPQFIFQYYEEEERQRGNFPDRFSGHQFPNYSSELNVNALLLGDSALYLCASSARLANKVGEQFFGPGTRLTVL.

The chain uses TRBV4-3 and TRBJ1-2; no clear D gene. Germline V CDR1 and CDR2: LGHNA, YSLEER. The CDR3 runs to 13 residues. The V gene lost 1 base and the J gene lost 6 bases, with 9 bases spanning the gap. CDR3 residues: CASSQGGKDGYTF. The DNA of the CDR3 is TGCGCCAGCAGCCAAGGAGGGAAGGATGGCTACACCTTC.

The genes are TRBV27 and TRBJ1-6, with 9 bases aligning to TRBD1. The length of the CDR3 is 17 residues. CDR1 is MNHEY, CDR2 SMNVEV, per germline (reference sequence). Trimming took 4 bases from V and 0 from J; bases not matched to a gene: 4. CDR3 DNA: TGTGCCAGCAGTTCCGGACAGGGGAGCTCCTATAATTCACCCCTCCACTTT. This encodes CASSSGQGSSYNSPLHF.

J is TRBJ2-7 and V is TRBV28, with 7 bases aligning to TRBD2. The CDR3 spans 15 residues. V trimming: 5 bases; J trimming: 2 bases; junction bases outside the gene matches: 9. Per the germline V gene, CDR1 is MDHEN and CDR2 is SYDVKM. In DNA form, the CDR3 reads TGTGCCAGCAGTGCGGGGGACGAAAAAGCCTACGAGCAGTACTTC. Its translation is CASSAGDEKAYEQYF.

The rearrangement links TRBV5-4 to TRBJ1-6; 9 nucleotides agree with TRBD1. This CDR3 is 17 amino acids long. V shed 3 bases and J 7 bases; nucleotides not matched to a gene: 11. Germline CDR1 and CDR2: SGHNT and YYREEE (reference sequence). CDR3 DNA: TGTGCCAGCAGCTCGGGACAGGGAGGGAAAAGGAATTCACCCCTCCACTTT. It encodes CASSSGQGGKRNSPLHF.

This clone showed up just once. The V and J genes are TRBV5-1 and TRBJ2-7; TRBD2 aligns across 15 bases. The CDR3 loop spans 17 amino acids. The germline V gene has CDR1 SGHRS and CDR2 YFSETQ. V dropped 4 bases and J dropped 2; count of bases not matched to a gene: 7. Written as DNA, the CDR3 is TGCGCCAGCAGCAGAGGACTAGCGGGAGGGTTAACCTACGAGCAGTACTTC. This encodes CASSRGLAGGLTYEQYF.